The 2 T cell receptor beta chains given below trace back to one sample, sequenced in a study of blood T cell repertoires in COVID-19 (dated by TCRdb to the early 2020s). Library creation used the immunoSEQ multiplex PCR assay. The table was pulled from immuneACCESS by TCRdb, which kept in-frame rearrangements only. Such tables lose some clones; where checked, under half of the loss comes from unresolved V genes, and the rest has no known cause. The sample includes a few hundred thousand clones, with around four fifths observed a single time. Around 4% of the sample is taken by the ten largest. Sequencing used peripheral blood. These receptors all come from a woman in her forties or fifties with active or convalescent COVID-19.

This chain connects TRBV5-4 to TRBJ1-2; 7 bases agree with TRBD1. The CDR3 runs 18 residues. From germline, CDR1 is SGHNT and CDR2 YYREEE (reference sequence). The V segment lost 5 bases and the J segment 0 bases; nucleotides outside the gene matches: 16. CDR3 in amino acids: CASSPRPGQLRANYGYTF. The CDR3 DNA follows: TGTGCCAGCAGTCCTCGCCCGGGACAGCTTCGAGCTAACTATGGCTACACCTTC.

The chain combines TRBV5-8 with TRBJ2-3; a weak D match, TRBD2 (6 bases). The CDR3 runs to 18 residues. Trimming removed 2 bases from V and 4 bases from J, with 23 bases in between. CDR1 is SGHTS, CDR2 YDEGEE, per germline. As DNA, the CDR3 is TGTGCCAGCAGCTTAGGTCGGGGGATCCTAAAAAGGGCAGATACGCAGTATTTT. Encoded protein: CASSLGRGILKRADTQYF.